Below, 28 T cell receptor beta chains from the same sample are listed, as sequenced in a study of T cells in Graves' hyperthyroidism and ophthalmopathy. The CDR3 regions of TCR beta were amplified from RNA transcripts. HTBI primers drove first-round RT-PCR of the TCR CDR3. TCRdb reprocessed the multiplex PCR reads via MiXCR and lists one record per CDR3 protein. The sample contains about 400,000 distinct CDR3 sequences, 15% of which appear only once. The sample comprised blood. The receptor set was obtained from a woman aged 30 to 39 with Graves' hyperthyroidism.

As for this clonotype: A read error may be the cause here, since a much bigger clone is one base away. CDR3 bases: TGTGCCGGCAGCTTAGCACTGGGGTACGAGCAGTACTTC. It specifies CAGSLALGYEQYF. V usage is TRBV7-2 and J usage is TRBJ2-7; D not certain. Germline V gives CDR1 SGHTA, CDR2 FQGNSA. This CDR3 has 13 residues.

In this sample, this clonotype turned up a few times. V usage is TRBV5-1 and J usage is TRBJ1-3; possibly TRBD1 for D (6 bases). The V end was cut by 7 bases, the J end by 4 bases, with 15 bases between. This CDR3 is 14 amino acids long. Germline loops: CDR1 SGHRS, CDR2 YFSETQ. This CDR3 is CASGPGGQGNTIYF. DNA of the CDR3: TGCGCCAGCGGCCCGGGCGGACAGGGAAACACCATATATTTT. The full variable domain, its missing parts supplied by reference TRBV5-1 and TRBJ1-3, is KAGVTQTPRYLIKTRGQQVTLSCSPISGHRSVSWYQQTPGQGLQFLFEYFSETQRNKGNFPGRFSGRQFSNSRSEMNVSTLELGDSALYLCASGPGGQGNTIYFGEGSWLTVV.

This clonotype was counted ten times or more. The CDR3 is CASSPGGLNQETQYF. The CDR3 DNA reads as TGTGCCAGCAGCCCTGGAGGGCTGAACCAAGAGACCCAGTACTTC. This sequence joins TRBV3-1 and TRBJ2-5, with a possible D match to TRBD2 (6 bases). CDR1 LGHDT and CDR2 YNNKEL come from the germline V gene (reference sequence). CDR3 size: 15 residues. V lost 4 bases and J lost 0, with 12 bases in between.

The rearrangement joins TRBV12-5 to TRBJ2-1, with 8 nucleotides matching TRBD2. V was pared by 2 bases and J by 10 bases, with 4 bases of the junction left unmatched. The CDR3 is 13 amino acids. Germline-derived CDR1 and CDR2 are LGHNT and FRNRAP. This chain's CDR3 is CASGLQAGEEQFF. DNA for the CDR3: TGTGCTAGTGGTTTGCAAGCGGGGGAGGAGCAGTTCTTC. Using reference TRBV12-5 and TRBJ2-1 for the parts outside the CDR3, the full variable domain is DARVTQTPRHKVTEMGQEVTMRCQPILGHNTVFWYRQTMMQGLELLAYFRNRAPLDDSGMPKDRFSAEMPDATLATLKIQPSEPRDSAVYFCASGLQAGEEQFFGPGTRLTVL.

This clonotype has ten or more counts. This rearrangement joins TRBV6-1 to TRBJ2-3, with TRBD2 identical over 10 bases. Per germline, CDR1 MNHNS and CDR2 SASEGT. There are 14 residues in the CDR3. Losses at the gene ends were 5 bases for V and 3 bases for J; bases not matched to a gene: 2. CDR3 region: CASSSGLATDTQYF. The CDR3 coding sequence is TGTGCCAGCAGTTCGGGACTAGCGACAGATACGCAGTATTTT.

In nucleotides, the CDR3 is TGTGCCAGCAGTTACCCGGTTGGTAGCGGGGAGACCCAGTACTTC. Protein sequence: CASSYPVGSGETQYF. The chain links TRBV6-9 to TRBJ2-5; 7 nucleotides line up with TRBD2. CDR1 and CDR2 from the germline V gene are MNHGY and SVAAGI. The CDR3 has 15 residues. V lost 3 bases and J lost 5; bases outside the gene matches: 9.

J is TRBJ2-1 and V is TRBV2; 9 bases are shared with TRBD2. The CDR3 is 14 amino acids. Germline V gene lookup returns CDR1 SNHLY and CDR2 FYNNEI. After removal of 7 bases from V and 5 bases from J, the junction contained 6 bases not matched to a gene. CDR3 amino acids: CASIPGLAHNEQFF. CDR3 in DNA: TGTGCCAGCATCCCGGGACTAGCCCACAATGAGCAGTTCTTC.

This clonotype was seen repeatedly, ten times or more. The chain links TRBV20-1 to TRBJ2-7; possibly TRBD1 for D (6 bases). The CDR3 has 12 residues. Germline CDR1 is DFQATT and CDR2 is SNEGSKA (reference sequence). Trimming cost V 5 bases and J 5 bases, with 13 bases left between them. CDR3 DNA sequence: TGCAGTGCTCAAGCAGGGGCCCACGAGCAGTACTTC. It yields the protein CSAQAGAHEQYF.

The chain couples TRBV15 to TRBJ1-2, with 8 bases matching TRBD1. The ends lost 3 bases at V and 8 bases at J; junction bases unmatched: 8. Germline loops: CDR1 LNHNV, CDR2 YYDKDF (reference sequence). CDR3 size: 14 residues. The chain's CDR3 is CATSSAGGFEGYTF. The CDR3 DNA reads as TGTGCCACCAGCAGCGCAGGGGGCTTCGAAGGCTACACCTTC.

The rearrangement uses TRBV9 and TRBJ2-1; D is perhaps TRBD2 (6 bases). V lost 6 bases and J 7 bases, leaving 14 bases between the germline ends. Germline values: CDR1 SGDLS, CDR2 YYNGEE. The CDR3 contains 13 residues. CDR3 in amino acids: CASTGLQPNEQFF. DNA of the CDR3: TGTGCCAGCACCGGACTACAACCGAATGAGCAGTTCTTC.

The rearrangement links TRBV11-2 to TRBJ2-3; 13 positions agree with TRBD2. Germline trimming cut 5 bases from V and 5 bases from J; bases unmatched to any gene: 7. CDR3 size: 16 residues. Germline V gene lookup returns CDR1 SGHAT and CDR2 FQNNGV. The CDR3 is CASSILLAGGIDTQYF. CDR3 coding DNA: TGTGCCAGCAGCATCCTACTAGCGGGAGGGATAGATACGCAGTATTTT.

This clonotype was seen at least ten times. This chain links TRBV7-2 with TRBJ2-3, with TRBD1 identical over 7 bases. This CDR3 has 15 amino acids. CDR1 is SGHTA, CDR2 FQGNSA, per germline. V was pared by 3 bases and J by 2 bases, with 5 bases of the junction left unmatched. CDR3 DNA: TGTGCCAGCAGCTTGTCCGGGACAGTCACAGATACGCAGTATTTT. Protein: CASSLSGTVTDTQYF.

This chain joins TRBV4-1 and TRBJ2-7; possibly TRBD2 for D (7 bases). The V and J ends lost 0 bases and 4 bases respectively, with 19 bases between them. This CDR3 contains 17 residues. Germline loops: CDR1 MGHRA, CDR2 YSYEKL. CDR3 DNA: TGCGCCAGCAGCCAAGATCTAGGGGGGAGGGAAGCTTACGAGCAGTACTTC. Its translation is CASSQDLGGREAYEQYF.

At least ten counts were recorded for this clonotype. The chain employs TRBV6-1 and TRBJ1-5; 8 bases match TRBD1. Germline-derived CDR1 and CDR2 are MNHNS and SASEGT. The ends lost 4 bases at V and 7 bases at J; junction bases unmatched: 6. The CDR3 contains 14 residues. In nucleotides, the CDR3 is TGTGCCAGCAGTGGTGGACAGGGAAAACAGCCCCAGCATTTT. Translated: CASSGGQGKQPQHF.

This clonotype was seen a handful of times. The rearrangement joins TRBV7-9 to TRBJ1-5, with no clear D. Trimming removed 5 bases at V and 6 bases at J, with 11 bases between. The V gene's germline CDR1 is SEHNR and CDR2 FQNEAQ (reference sequence). This CDR3 contains 13 residues. This chain's CDR3 is CASSPDGIQPQHF. In DNA, the CDR3 is TGTGCCAGCAGCCCAGACGGTATTCAGCCCCAGCATTTT.

The gene calls are TRBV7-2 and TRBJ1-6; D call uncertain. CDR3 length: 14 amino acids. The germline V gene encodes CDR1 SGHTA and CDR2 FQGNSA. V lost 5 bases, J lost 7 bases, and 12 bases lay in between. The CDR3 loop is CASSPPVRNSPLHF. In DNA, the CDR3 is TGTGCCAGCAGCCCCCCGGTGAGGAATTCACCCCTCCACTTT. The full variable domain, completed using reference TRBV7-2 and TRBJ1-6, is GAGVSQSPSNKVTEKGKDVELRCDPISGHTALYWYRQSLGQGLEFLIYFQGNSAPDKSGLPSDRFSAERTGGSVSTLTIQRTQQEDSAVYLCASSPPVRNSPLHFGNGTRLTVT.

This clonotype was recorded many times. The J gene is TRBJ1-4, the V gene TRBV28; D call uncertain. Trimming removed 6 bases at V and 5 bases at J, with 22 bases between. The CDR3 runs 17 residues. Germline CDR1 reads MDHEN; CDR2 reads SYDVKM. The CDR3 region is CASSLPGSAAENEKLFF. The CDR3 nucleotides read TGTGCCAGCAGCCTACCGGGGTCGGCAGCCGAAAATGAAAAACTGTTTTTT.

This sequence joins TRBV20-1 and TRBJ1-5, with D hard to call. This CDR3 spans 13 amino acids. The germline V gene has CDR1 DFQATT and CDR2 SNEGSKA (reference sequence). V was clipped by 5 bases and J by 7 bases, with 15 bases between them. The CDR3 loop reads CSAVSGFEQPQHF. DNA for the CDR3: TGCAGTGCTGTTAGTGGTTTCGAGCAGCCCCAGCATTTT.

This clonotype was recorded at least ten times. The genes are TRBV7-9 and TRBJ2-3; no definite D call. The germline CDR1 and CDR2 sequences are SEHNR and FQNEAQ (reference sequence). V lost 8 bases to trimming and J lost 2 bases, with 5 bases between them. The CDR3 length is 11 residues. The CDR3 region has the DNA TGTGCCAGCCAACTCACAGATACGCAGTATTTT. It specifies CASQLTDTQYF. The variable domain in full, completed from reference TRBV7-9 and TRBJ2-3, reads DTGVSQNPRHKITKRGQNVTFRCDPISEHNRLYWYRQTLGQGPEFLTYFQNEAQLEKSRLLSDRFSAERPKGSFSTLEIQRTEQGDSAMYLCASQLTDTQYFGPGTRLTVL.

This sequence joins TRBV7-9 and TRBJ2-2; D is undetermined. CDR3 length equals 14 residues. Per germline, CDR1 SEHNR and CDR2 FQNEAQ (reference sequence). The V and J ends lost 0 bases and 4 bases respectively, with 6 bases between them. CDR3 coding DNA: TGTGCCAGCAGCTTAGCCCCCAGCACCGGGGAGCTGTTTTTT. Amino acid sequence: CASSLAPSTGELFF. Full variable domain (missing parts from reference TRBV7-9 and TRBJ2-2): DTGVSQNPRHKITKRGQNVTFRCDPISEHNRLYWYRQTLGQGPEFLTYFQNEAQLEKSRLLSDRFSAERPKGSFSTLEIQRTEQGDSAMYLCASSLAPSTGELFFGEGSRLTVL.

The chain combines TRBV2 with TRBJ1-2; 8 bases line up with TRBD1. V shed 6 bases and J 1 base; nucleotides not matched to a gene: 7. In germline, CDR1 is SNHLY, CDR2 FYNNEI. CDR3 length: 15 residues. DNA of the CDR3: TGTGCCAGCAGGACCGGACAGGGCCTTAACTATGGCTACACCTTC. Its translation is CASRTGQGLNYGYTF.

This chain links TRBV7-3 with TRBJ1-2; possible D gene TRBD1, 5 bases. Trimming removed 5 bases at V and 2 bases at J, with 12 bases between. This CDR3 contains 14 residues. CDR1 SGHTA and CDR2 FQGTGA come from the germline V gene. Written as DNA, the CDR3 is TGTGCCAGCAGCCCCAACCCAGGGAACTATGGCTACACCTTC. Protein sequence: CASSPNPGNYGYTF.

The chain's CDR3 is CASSPPEGGRVGNEQFF. The CDR3 region has the DNA TGTGCCAGCAGCCCACCCGAGGGCGGGAGGGTCGGGAATGAGCAGTTCTTC. This rearrangement joins TRBV11-3 to TRBJ2-1; 9 positions agree with TRBD2. The germline CDR1 and CDR2 sequences are SGHNT and YENEEA. V was clipped by 5 bases and J by 7 bases; unmatched bases: 15. This CDR3 is built from 17 residues.

V usage is TRBV7-8 and J usage is TRBJ1-3, with a tentative D call TRBD1 (5 bases). Germline V gene sequence: CDR1 SGHVS, CDR2 FQNEAQ. Between the trimmed V and J ends, which lost 0 bases and 1 base, there was a span of 22 bases. CDR3 size: 20 residues. CDR3 loop: CASSLARAPGRGGSGNTIYF. The CDR3 DNA follows: TGTGCCAGCAGCTTAGCGCGGGCCCCGGGACGTGGAGGTTCTGGAAACACCATATATTTT.

Ten or more counts support this clonotype. The chain uses TRBV3-1 and TRBJ1-1, with D possibly being TRBD1 (5 bases). The CDR3 is 16 amino acids. With 7 bases removed from V and 3 bases from J, the gap between germline ends came to 21 bases. Germline V gene lookup returns CDR1 LGHDT and CDR2 YNNKEL (reference sequence). The CDR3 is CASMPVHSMGDTEAFF. CDR3 DNA: TGTGCCAGCATGCCCGTCCATTCTATGGGGGACACTGAAGCTTTCTTT.

V is TRBV20-1 and J is TRBJ2-1; 7 bases align to TRBD1. J lost 3 bases, V lost 3 bases, and 5 bases had no gene match. There are 14 residues in the CDR3. Germline loops: CDR1 DFQATT, CDR2 SNEGSKA (reference sequence). The CDR3 DNA sequence: TGCAGTGCTAGTTGGGGGACAGACTACAATGAGCAGTTCTTC. It is translated as CSASWGTDYNEQFF.

This clonotype occurred many times. The CDR3 region is CASRGTYSYNEQFF. Here the CDR3 DNA reads TGTGCCAGCAGAGGGACCTACTCCTACAATGAGCAGTTCTTC. The rearrangement links TRBV28 to TRBJ2-1; D is tentatively TRBD1 or TRBD2 (5 bases each). The CDR3 length is 14 residues. Trimming removed 6 bases at V and 0 bases at J, with 9 bases between. In germline, CDR1 is MDHEN, CDR2 SYDVKM.

This clonotype was found a few times. V usage is TRBV6-4 and J usage is TRBJ2-1; 10 bases map to TRBD2. The CDR3 has 15 amino acids. V was clipped by 6 bases and J by 8 bases; unmatched bases: 10. Germline V gene sequence: CDR1 MRHNA, CDR2 SNTAGT. CDR3 in DNA: TGTGCCAGCAGCACGGGGTCTAGCGGGAGCTATGAGCAGTTCTTC. This codes for CASSTGSSGSYEQFF.